These T cell receptor beta chains were read from a single sample in a study of patients and donors after allogeneic stem cell transplantation. TCRdb re-called the RT-PCR reads through MiXCR, storing one row per CDR3 protein. The table includes about 88,000 distinct CDR3 sequences, 40% to 60% detected once. The sequenced sample was blood, either unsorted or a sorted T cell fraction (not recorded which). These receptor sequences come from a human donor who was either an allogeneic HSCT recipient or a stem cell or donor lymphocyte infusion donor (not recorded which). It is not recorded whose cells these are; they may come from a transplant donor. Each CDR3 is given with its conserved first and last residue. A D gene is named only where the DNA matches it firmly. The size of a clone is reported for some rows only, either as once, few or many, or as a class for expanded clones.

once | TRBJ1-4 | TRBV15 | TRBD1 | TGTGCCACCAGCCCGGGACAGGGGGTAGTTACCGAAAAACTGTTTTTT | CATSPGQGVVTEKLFF
. | TRBJ2-3 | TRBV7-8 | TRBD2 | TGTGCCAGCAGCTTCGAAGAGCGGCATTCTAGCGGGAATACGCAGTATTTT | CASSFEERHSSGNTQYF
few | TRBJ1-5 | TRBV6-2/TRBV6-3 | TRBD1 | TGTGCCAGCAGTTACCCGACAGGGATTCAGCCCCAGCATTTT | CASSYPTGIQPQHF
. | TRBJ1-3 | TRBV7-9 | . | TGTGCCAGCAGCCCGAGAGACTCTGGAAACACCATATATTTT | CASSPRDSGNTIYF
. | TRBJ1-2 | TRBV29-1 | . | TGCAGCGTTCTTACACCCAACTATGGCTACACCTTC | CSVLTPNYGYTF
. | TRBJ2-7 | TRBV27 | . | TGTGCCAGCAGTTTAACGCCGGGGTACTACGAGCAGTACTTC | CASSLTPGYYEQYF
few | TRBJ1-1 | TRBV7-9 | TRBD1 | TGTGCCAGCAGCAGGCGACAGGGAATGAACACTGAAGCTTTCTTT | CASSRRQGMNTEAFF
few | TRBJ1-4 | TRBV6-6 | . | TGTGCCACCGGGGTTGGGGGCATGTTTTTT | CATGVGGMFF
once | TRBJ2-5 | TRBV12-3/TRBV12-4 | . | TGTGCCAGCAGTTTTTTTAGTGGTCAAGAGACCCAGTACTTC | CASSFFSGQETQYF
. | TRBJ1-5 | TRBV4-1 | TRBD1 | TGCGCCAGCAGCCAACCACAGGGGGCCGGTCAGCCCCAGCATTTT | CASSQPQGAGQPQHF
once | TRBJ2-3 | TRBV20-1 | . | TGCAGTGCTAGAGATCTGAAGGGCAGGGAGACAGATACGCAGTATTTT | CSARDLKGRETDTQYF
. | TRBJ1-1 | TRBV12-3/TRBV12-4 | . | TGTGCCAGCAGTTTAGACCGACGGGGAGCTTTCTTT | CASSLDRRGAFF
. | TRBJ1-1 | TRBV20-1 | . | TGCAGTGCTAGGATCAGTCTTCCGAACACTGAAGCTTTCTTT | CSARISLPNTEAFF
. | TRBJ2-1 | TRBV7-6 | . | TGTGCCAGCAGCTCCTTCCCGGGAGACTACAATGAGCAGTTCTTC | CASSSFPGDYNEQFF
. | TRBJ1-2 | TRBV24-1 | . | TGTGCCACCAGTGACCTTACAGTGGACTATGGCTACACCTTC | CATSDLTVDYGYTF
few | TRBJ2-7 | TRBV7-9 | . | TGTGCCAGCAGCTTAACATCCGGCGAGCAGTACTTC | CASSLTSGEQYF
. | TRBJ2-7 | TRBV28 | . | TGTGCCAGCAGTTCCATACGTGGGAGGTGGTACGAGCAGTACTTC | CASSSIRGRWYEQYF
. | TRBJ1-1 | TRBV29-1 | . | TGCAGCGTCTCCCCCCGACAGGCTGATACTGAAGCTTTCTTT | CSVSPRQADTEAFF
few | TRBJ1-3 | TRBV28 | TRBD1 | TGTGCCAGCAGTTGGACAGGGGTTGGAAACACCATATATTTT | CASSWTGVGNTIYF
. | TRBJ1-4 | TRBV12-3/TRBV12-4 | TRBD1 | TGTGCCAGCAGCTATCACGACAGGGGTAACGAAAAACTGTTTTTT | CASSYHDRGNEKLFF
. | TRBJ2-1 | TRBV6-5 | TRBD1 | TGTGCCAGCAGTCCGGGACAGGGCTATCGGTACAATGAGCAGTTCTTC | CASSPGQGYRYNEQFF
few | TRBJ1-2 | TRBV20-1 | . | TGCAGTGCTAGAGATTCGGTAGGGGGCTATGGCTACACCTTC | CSARDSVGGYGYTF
. | TRBJ1-2 | TRBV29-1 | . | TGCAGCGTTGATCCTCGGGATACCTATGGCTACACCTTC | CSVDPRDTYGYTF
. | TRBJ1-3 | TRBV5-1 | . | TGCGCCAGCAGCTCCGAGACTCAGGGGAATCGAAACACCATATATTTT | CASSSETQGNRNTIYF
once | TRBJ1-2 | TRBV4-1 | . | TGCGCCAGCAGCCAAGCGTCACAGGGAGAAATCTATGGCTACACCTTC | CASSQASQGEIYGYTF
few | TRBJ1-1 | TRBV4-3 | TRBD1 | TGCGCCAGCAGCCAGGACAGGGACCTTAACACTGAAGCTTTCTTT | CASSQDRDLNTEAFF
. | TRBJ1-2 | TRBV7-9 | . | TGTGCCAGCAGCCACGGGGGGGCCAACTATGGCTACACCTTC | CASSHGGANYGYTF
. | TRBJ1-6 | TRBV9 | . | TGTGCCAGCAGCGTAGAATGGGTTCCGGGAAATTCACCCCTCCACTTT | CASSVEWVPGNSPLHF
. | TRBJ1-1 | TRBV4-3 | . | TGCGCCAGCAGCCAAGACACCGGGGCGAACACTGAAGCTTTCTTT | CASSQDTGANTEAFF
once | TRBJ1-4 | TRBV29-1 | . | TGCAGCGTTACGCGGACAGATAATGAAAAACTGTTTTTT | CSVTRTDNEKLFF
once | TRBJ2-1 | TRBV29-1 | . | TGCAGCGTCAATAGCAGGTCCTACAATGAGCAGTTCTTC | CSVNSRSYNEQFF
. | TRBJ1-1 | TRBV20-1 | . | TGCAGTGCTAGTCGACAGTTAAGACGGGCTTTCTTT | CSASRQLRRAFF
. | TRBJ2-2 | TRBV12-3/TRBV12-4 | TRBD1 | TGTGCCAGCAGATCCGCGGACAGGCGGAACACCGGGGAGCTGTTTTTT | CASRSADRRNTGELFF
. | TRBJ2-1 | TRBV28 | TRBD1 | TGTGCCAGCAGCTGGGACAGAAACAGCGATGAGCAGTTCTTC | CASSWDRNSDEQFF
few | TRBJ1-3 | TRBV30 | . | TGTGCCTGGACGCCGGGGTCCGGAAACACCATATATTTT | CAWTPGSGNTIYF
. | TRBJ1-1 | TRBV7-8 | . | TGTGCCAGCAGCTTGAGGGGCTATGAGGACACTGAAGCTTTCTTT | CASSLRGYEDTEAFF
. | TRBJ2-3 | TRBV4-1 | TRBD2 | TGCGCCAGCAGCCCCACTGGACTAGCGGATACTAGCACAGATACGCAGTATTTT | CASSPTGLADTSTDTQYF
. | TRBJ1-2 | TRBV15 | TRBD1 | TGTGCCACCAGCAGTCGACAGGGCCAGCGCTACACCTTC | CATSSRQGQRYTF
few | TRBJ1-4 | TRBV6-6 | . | TGTGCCAGCAGTGACACGGTCTCCCGTACAACTAATGAAAAACTGTTTTTT | CASSDTVSRTTNEKLFF
. | TRBJ2-7 | TRBV3-1 | . | TGTGCCAGCAGCCAAGATGTGGCGGAGCAGTACTTC | CASSQDVAEQYF
. | TRBJ1-2 | TRBV29-1 | . | TGCAGCGTCGAACAGGGTTATGGCTACACCTTC | CSVEQGYGYTF
few | TRBJ1-2 | TRBV12-3/TRBV12-4 | . | TGTGCCAGCACCCCAGAGTTAATGCGCATCGCCTTCTATGGCTACACCTTC | CASTPELMRIAFYGYTF
few | TRBJ1-5 | TRBV28 | . | TGTGCCAGCAGTTTCGGACCGCTGGATCAGCCCCAGCATTTT | CASSFGPLDQPQHF
. | TRBJ1-1 | TRBV29-1 | . | TGCAGCGTTTGGGACGGACGTGGGACTGAAGCTTTCTTT | CSVWDGRGTEAFF
. | TRBJ2-1 | TRBV12-3/TRBV12-4 | . | TGTGCCAGCAAAGGAACGGGAGTAAGTAATGAGCAGTTCTTC | CASKGTGVSNEQFF